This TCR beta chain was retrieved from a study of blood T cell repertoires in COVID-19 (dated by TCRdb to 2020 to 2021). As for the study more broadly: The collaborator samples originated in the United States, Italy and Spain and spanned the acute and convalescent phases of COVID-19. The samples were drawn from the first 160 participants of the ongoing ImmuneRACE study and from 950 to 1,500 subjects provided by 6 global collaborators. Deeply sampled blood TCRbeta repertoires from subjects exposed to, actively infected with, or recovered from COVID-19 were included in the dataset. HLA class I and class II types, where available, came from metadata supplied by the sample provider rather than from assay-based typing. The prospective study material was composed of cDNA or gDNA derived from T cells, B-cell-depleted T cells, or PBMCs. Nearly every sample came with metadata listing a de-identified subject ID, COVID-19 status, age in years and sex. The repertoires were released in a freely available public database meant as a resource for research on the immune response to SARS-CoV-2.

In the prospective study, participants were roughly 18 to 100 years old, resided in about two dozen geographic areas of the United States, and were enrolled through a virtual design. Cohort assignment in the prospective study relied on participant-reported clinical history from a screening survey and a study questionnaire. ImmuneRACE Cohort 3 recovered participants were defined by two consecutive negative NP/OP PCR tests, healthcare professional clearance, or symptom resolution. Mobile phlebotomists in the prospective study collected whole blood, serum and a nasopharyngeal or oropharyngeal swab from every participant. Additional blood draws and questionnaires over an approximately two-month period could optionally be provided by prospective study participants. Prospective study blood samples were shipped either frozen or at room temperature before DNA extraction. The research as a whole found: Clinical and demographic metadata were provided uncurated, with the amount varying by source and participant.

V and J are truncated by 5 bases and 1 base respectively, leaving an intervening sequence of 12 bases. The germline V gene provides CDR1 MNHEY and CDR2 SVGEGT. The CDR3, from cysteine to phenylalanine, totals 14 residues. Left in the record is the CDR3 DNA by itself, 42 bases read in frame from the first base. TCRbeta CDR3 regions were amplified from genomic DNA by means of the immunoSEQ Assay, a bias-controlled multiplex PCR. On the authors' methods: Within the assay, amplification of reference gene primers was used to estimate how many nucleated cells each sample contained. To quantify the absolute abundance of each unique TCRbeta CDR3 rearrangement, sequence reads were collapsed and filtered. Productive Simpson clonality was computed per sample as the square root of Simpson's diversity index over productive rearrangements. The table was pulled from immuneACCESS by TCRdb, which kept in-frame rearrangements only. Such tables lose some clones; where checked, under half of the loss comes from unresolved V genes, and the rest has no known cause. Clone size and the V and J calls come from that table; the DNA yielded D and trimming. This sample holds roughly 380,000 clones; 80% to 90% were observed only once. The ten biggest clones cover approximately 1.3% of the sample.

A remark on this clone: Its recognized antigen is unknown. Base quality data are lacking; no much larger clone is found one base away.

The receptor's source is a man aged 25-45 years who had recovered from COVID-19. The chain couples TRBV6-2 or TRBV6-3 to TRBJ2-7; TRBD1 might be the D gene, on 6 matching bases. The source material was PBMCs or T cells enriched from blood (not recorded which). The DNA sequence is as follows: TGTGCCAGCAGTCATCTACAGGGTTCCTACGAGCAGTACTTC. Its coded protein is CASSHLQGSYEQYF.